This T cell receptor (beta chain) was captured in a study of shared clonotypes between healthy human individuals. Study information: A couple of women and three men aged 18 to 49 served as donors.

The CDR3 is 14 amino acids. V was cut by 0 bases and J by 7 bases, with 10 bases left in between. The germline gives CDR1 MNHEY, CDR2 SVGAGI. The method was immunoSEQ multiplex PCR; TCRdb's version includes in-frame clones alone and lacks a portion of them. The sample holds approximately 1.5 million clones, just under 99% seen once. The gene calls are TRBV6-5 and TRBJ2-1; D may match TRBD1 or TRBD2 (6 bases each). The sequenced material came from naive CD4+ T cells sorted from blood. Specified subset: CD45RA+ positively selected. This TCR was sampled from a man aged 25 to 40 in good health. The CDR3 spells CASSYSRGRNEQFF. The CDR3 DNA sequence: TGTGCCAGCAGTTACTCGAGGGGGAGGAATGAGCAGTTCTTC.